Listed below are T cell receptor beta chains from one sample, sequenced in a study of T cells in Graves' hyperthyroidism and ophthalmopathy. Using its own MiXCR run on the multiplex PCR reads, TCRdb lists one record per CDR3 protein. Among fewer than 400,000 distinct CDR3 sequences listed, about 15% were seen once. The sequencing input was blood. These receptors all come from a woman aged 18-35 years with Graves' hyperthyroidism that later progressed to Graves' ophthalmopathy. The CDR3 runs from the conserved cysteine through the conserved F or W. Fields, in order: D gene, J gene, V gene, clone size, CDR3 protein, CDR3 DNA. D genes are given only for firm matches. Where a row states a size, it is once, few, many or the class of an expanded clone; other rows omit it.

TRBD1	TRBJ2-1	TRBV3-1	many	CASSIPGQGRNEQFF	TGTGCCAGCAGCATACCGGGACAGGGTAGAAATGAGCAGTTCTTC
TRBD1	TRBJ1-4	TRBV6-1	NA	CASSEVGRGEKLFF	TGTGCCAGCAGTGAAGTAGGCAGGGGGGAAAAACTGTTTTTT
NA	TRBJ2-4	TRBV20-1	many	CSAREQGSPKNIQYF	TGCAGTGCTAGGGAACAGGGATCCCCCAAAAACATTCAGTACTTC
TRBD1	TRBJ1-2	TRBV28	few	CASSLLGTGGSYGYTF	TGTGCCAGCAGTTTATTAGGGACAGGGGGGAGCTATGGCTACACCTTC
NA	TRBJ2-1	TRBV20-1	NA	CSAPPRRYSCNEQFF	NA
NA	TRBJ2-5	TRBV7-3	few	CASSQRGRGGVETQYF	TGTGCCAGCAGCCAAAGGGGCAGGGGGGGCGTGGAGACCCAGTACTTC
NA	TRBJ1-1	TRBV3-1	many	CASSHRRERAFF	TGTGCCAGCAGCCATCGCAGGGAGCGGGCTTTCTTT
NA	TRBJ2-3	TRBV27	many	CASSFEGDTQYF	TGTGCCAGCAGTTTCGAAGGGGATACGCAGTATTTT
NA	TRBJ2-3	TRBV27	many	CASSLIRGTAPGTDTQYF	TGTGCCAGCAGTTTAATTCGCGGGACCGCTCCCGGCACAGATACGCAGTATTTT
NA	TRBJ1-6	TRBV9	few	CASRRGRDYNSPLHF	TGTGCCAGCAGACGCGGACGGGACTATAATTCACCCCTCCACTTT
NA	TRBJ2-1	TRBV12-3/TRBV12-4	few	CASSLYGPPFF	TGTGCCAGCAGTTTATACGGTCCGCCGTTCTTC
NA	TRBJ2-7	TRBV30	NA	CVWSTGGGREQYF	TGTGTCTGGAGTACTGGAGGGGGGAGGGAGCAGTACTTC
NA	TRBJ2-5	TRBV15	NA	CATSRAAGPQETQYF	TGTGCCACCAGCAGAGCGGCAGGGCCACAAGAGACCCAGTACTTC
TRBD1	TRBJ2-1	TRBV24-1	NA	CATSDLQGTGRGRPGNEQFF	TGTGCCACCAGTGATTTGCAGGGGACAGGACGTGGGAGGCCTGGAAATGAGCAGTTCTTC
TRBD1	TRBJ2-1	TRBV20-1	many	CSARVLGQGHYEQFF	TGCAGTGCTAGAGTGTTGGGACAGGGTCATTATGAGCAGTTCTTC
NA	TRBJ2-7	TRBV19	few	CASSIGQVYEQYF	TGTGCCAGTAGTATTGGACAAGTCTACGAGCAGTACTTC
TRBD1	TRBJ2-7	TRBV11-2	many	CASSFGQGQYYEQYF	TGTGCCAGCAGCTTCGGACAGGGACAGTACTACGAGCAGTACTTC
NA	TRBJ2-7	TRBV20-1	many	CSARDFRSRGNSNSYEQYF	TGCAGTGCTAGAGATTTCCGAAGTAGGGGGAACTCGAACTCCTACGAGCAGTACTTC
TRBD1	TRBJ2-2	TRBV18	many	CASSLDTGTAFF	TGTGCCAGCTCACTCGACACCGGGACAGCGTTTTTT
TRBD2	TRBJ2-5	TRBV5-6	few	CASSLASWTRYETQYF	TGTGCCAGCAGCTTGGCCTCTTGGACTAGATACGAGACCCAGTACTTC
NA	TRBJ2-4	TRBV24-1	few	CATSDSNSGTSPNIQYF	TGTGCCACCAGTGATTCTAACTCCGGGACATCCCCAAACATTCAGTACTTC
TRBD1	TRBJ2-5	TRBV28	once	CASNLSGGVMGTQYF	TGTGCCAGCAACCTCTCAGGGGGCGTCATGGGGACCCAGTACTTC
NA	TRBJ2-3	TRBV20-1	many	CSARALGARTDTQYF	TGCAGTGCTAGAGCCCTAGGAGCGCGCACAGATACGCAGTATTTT
TRBD2	TRBJ2-1	TRBV15	many	CATSRGVTSKLSYNEQFF	TGTGCCACCAGCAGAGGGGTGACTAGCAAGCTATCCTACAATGAGCAGTTCTTC
TRBD2	TRBJ2-7	TRBV25-1	NA	CASSRATSESYEQYF	TGTGCCAGCAGCCGGGCAACTAGCGAATCCTACGAGCAGTACTTC
NA	TRBJ1-3	TRBV28	few	CASSSWAGDSGNTIYF	TGTGCCAGCAGTTCCTGGGCAGGGGACTCTGGAAACACCATATATTTT
TRBD1	TRBJ2-7	TRBV18	many	CASSPRQGLGEQYF	TGTGCCAGCTCACCACGACAGGGCTTGGGGGAGCAGTACTTC
TRBD2	TRBJ2-7	TRBV5-1	many	CASSLAPSGYNYEQYF	TGCGCCAGCAGCTTGGCCCCTAGCGGGTACAACTACGAGCAGTACTTC
NA	TRBJ2-7	TRBV28	many	CASSLGGSSSEQYF	TGTGCCAGCAGTTTAGGTGGGAGCTCGAGCGAGCAGTACTTC
TRBD1	TRBJ2-7	TRBV6-2/TRBV6-3	NA	CASSYAGQGSHEQYF	TGTGCCAGCAGTTACGCCGGACAGGGAAGCCACGAGCAGTACTTC
NA	TRBJ2-7	TRBV2	many	CASSGISLIYEQYF	TGTGCCAGCAGTGGGATAAGCCTCATCTACGAGCAGTACTTC
TRBD2	TRBJ2-5	TRBV28	many	CASTLAGERQETQYF	TGTGCCAGCACCTTAGCGGGAGAACGCCAAGAGACCCAGTACTTC
NA	TRBJ2-7	TRBV3-1	few	CASSQGSYSYEQYF	TGTGCCAGCAGCCAGGGCTCCTACTCCTACGAGCAGTACTTC
NA	TRBJ1-4	TRBV7-9	many	CASSPPGGAGATNEKLFF	TGTGCCAGCAGCCCCCCGGGTGGGGCTGGCGCAACTAATGAAAAACTGTTTTTT
TRBD2	TRBJ2-1	TRBV20-1	NA	CSAQGGTSGTSYNEQFF	TGCAGTGCTCAGGGCGGGACTAGCGGGACTTCTTACAATGAGCAGTTCTTC
NA	TRBJ1-1	TRBV7-3	few	CASSLRPRIGVGDTEAFF	TGTGCCAGCAGCTTAAGGCCCCGGATCGGGGTAGGGGACACTGAAGCTTTCTTT
NA	TRBJ1-5	TRBV12-3/TRBV12-4	many	CASSPPGNQPQHF	TGTGCCAGCAGCCCCCCTGGCAATCAGCCCCAGCATTTT
NA	TRBJ2-5	TRBV28	many	CASTPQGVQETQYF	TGTGCCAGTACTCCCCAGGGAGTCCAAGAGACCCAGTACTTC
TRBD1	TRBJ1-1	TRBV28	many	CASSLGGTGVQAFF	TGTGCCAGCAGTTTAGGCGGGACAGGGGTTCAAGCTTTCTTT
TRBD1	TRBJ1-4	TRBV4-3	NA	CASSQGRQGHLGEKLFF	TGCGCCAGCAGCCAAGGGCGACAGGGGCACCTTGGGGAAAAACTGTTTTTT
NA	TRBJ2-1	TRBV20-1	NA	CSAMGIKDWPSYNEQFF	TGCAGTGCTATGGGAATAAAGGACTGGCCCTCCTACAATGAGCAGTTCTTC
TRBD1	TRBJ1-1	TRBV19	NA	CASRGDRGMNTEAFF	TGTGCCAGTAGGGGAGACAGGGGTATGAACACTGAAGCTTTCTTT
TRBD2	TRBJ2-2	TRBV11-2	many	CASSLVYEGLAGGNTGELFF	TGTGCCAGCAGCTTAGTATATGAGGGACTAGCGGGAGGGAACACCGGGGAGCTGTTTTTT
NA	TRBJ2-6	TRBV7-9	few	CASSSTTREQDSGANVLTF	TGTGCCAGCAGCTCAACGACGAGGGAGCAGGATTCCGGGGCCAACGTCCTGACTTTC
NA	TRBJ2-4	TRBV6-2/TRBV6-3	NA	CASRSTRTLAKNIQYF	TGTGCCAGCAGGAGCACACGGACCTTAGCCAAAAACATTCAGTACTTC
TRBD1	TRBJ2-7	TRBV28	many	CASSFLQGFEQYF	TGTGCCAGCAGTTTCCTACAGGGGTTCGAGCAGTACTTC